This T cell receptor beta chain was profiled in a study of post-analysis software for immune sequencing data (dated by TCRdb to about 2015). As for the study more broadly: The recorded disease courses included relapsing-remitting, secondary progressive and progressive-relapsing multiple sclerosis, and some patients had no subtype annotation. The patient repertoires were set against 10 or so previously published healthy control repertoires from donors whose ages ranged from 6 to 25 years. A subset of samples was prepared in parallel using single-end sample barcoding, then pooled and co-amplified after Illumina adapter ligation. Study-wide findings and limitations: The multiple sclerosis patient group was slightly younger than the control group. When samples were clustered directly using the F measure, samples prepared in the same batch co-clustered strongly, which prompted a batch-effect correction. Multiple sclerosis patients had significantly lower normalized Chao1 diversity than controls, a result that suggests substantial peripheral T-cell clonal expansion. A few TRBV segments, including TRBV5-6, TRBV5-1 and TRBV20-1, were significantly more frequent in patients than controls.

To demonstrate the VDJtools post-analysis software, TCR beta repertoires were profiled from the peripheral blood of about 13 young patients with multiple sclerosis. The patients with multiple sclerosis were children and adolescents between about 6 and 16 years of age. The CDR3 covers 15 residues, taking in both the cysteine and the phenylalanine. Kept here is only the CDR3 DNA, which spans 45 bases and is read in frame from base 1. The trim is 3 bases for V and 4 bases for J, with a gap of 15 bases between the germline ends. CDR1 and CDR2 are read off the germline V gene as SGDLS and YYNGEE. The library was produced with PCR. The instrument was an Illumina HiSeq 2500. Unique molecular identifiers were incorporated into TCR beta cDNA libraries to reduce PCR and sequencing biases. Some 500,000 cDNA molecules were obtained for every 1 to 10 million input T cells, so each molecule roughly corresponded to one T cell. The patient libraries were prepared and sequenced using the same protocol as the earlier healthy control dataset. Samples belonging to the same batch were prepared together, multiplexed and sequenced on a shared HiSeq lane. The authors' pipeline ran thus. Raw barcoded reads were processed with MIGEC, and single-read molecular identifier groups were discarded before consensus assembly and CDR3 extraction. Clonotype tables were post-analysed with VDJtools, and diversity was normalized by down-sampling all datasets to the smallest sample size. In repertoire overlap clustering, CDR3 amino acid sequences, but not nucleotide sequences, were matched to correct batch-related cross-sample contamination. Using fastp at Q25 and MiXCR, TCRdb reprocessed the public reads and kept productive beta chains. Entries that share a CDR3 protein sequence are merged under the most common genes and DNA. For this entry, the V and J calls and clone size follow TCRdb and not the study's own pipeline. This sample holds approximately 730,000 distinct CDR3 sequences; around 27% were observed only once. Around 0.56% of the sample rests with the top ten.

This clonotype was detected only a few times. Its target antigen remains unknown. Nothing much larger sits one base from this clone, and base qualities are not available. The receptor was isolated from a girl aged 10 to 17 with multiple sclerosis. The sample taken for sequencing was blood. This receptor chain uses TRBV9 and TRBJ2-3; the D gene is unclear. Here is the DNA: TGTGCCAGCAGCGGCTCTAGTACCCAGGCAGATACGCAGTATTTT. It codes for CASSGSSTQADTQYF.